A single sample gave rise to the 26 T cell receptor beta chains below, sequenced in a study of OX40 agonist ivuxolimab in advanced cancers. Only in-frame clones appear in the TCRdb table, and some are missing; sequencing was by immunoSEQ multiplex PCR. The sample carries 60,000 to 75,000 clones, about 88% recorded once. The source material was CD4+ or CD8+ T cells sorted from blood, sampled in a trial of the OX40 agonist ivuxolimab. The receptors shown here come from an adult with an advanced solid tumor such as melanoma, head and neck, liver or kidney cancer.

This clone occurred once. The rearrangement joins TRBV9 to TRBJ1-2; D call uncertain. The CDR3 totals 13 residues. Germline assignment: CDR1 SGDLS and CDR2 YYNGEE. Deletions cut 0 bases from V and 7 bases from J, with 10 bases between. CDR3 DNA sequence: TGTGCCAGCAGCGTAGGACAATCTTCTGGCTACACCTTC. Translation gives CASSVGQSSGYTF.

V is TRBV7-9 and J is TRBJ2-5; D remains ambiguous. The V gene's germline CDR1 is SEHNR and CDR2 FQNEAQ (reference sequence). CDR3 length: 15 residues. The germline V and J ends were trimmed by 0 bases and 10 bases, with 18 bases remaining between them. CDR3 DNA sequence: TGTGCCAGCAGCTTAGCGGGTTGGGGAATCGGTGTCCAGTACTTC. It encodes CASSLAGWGIGVQYF.

The CDR3 DNA follows: TGTGCCAGCAGCTATCGGGGGGTAGTAAACTATGGCTACACCTTC. Residues: CASSYRGVVNYGYTF. This chain connects TRBV16 to TRBJ1-2; D may be TRBD1 (5 bases). V was shortened by 5 bases and J by 2 bases, with 15 bases between the two germline ends. Germline values: CDR1 KGHSY, CDR2 FQNENV. The length of the CDR3 is 15 residues.

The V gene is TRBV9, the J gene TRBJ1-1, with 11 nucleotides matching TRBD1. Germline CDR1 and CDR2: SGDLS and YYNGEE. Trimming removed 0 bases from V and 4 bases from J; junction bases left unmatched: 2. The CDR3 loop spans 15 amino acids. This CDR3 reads CASSVAGTGGTEAFF. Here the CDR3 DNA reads TGTGCCAGCAGCGTAGCTGGGACAGGGGGCACTGAAGCTTTCTTT.

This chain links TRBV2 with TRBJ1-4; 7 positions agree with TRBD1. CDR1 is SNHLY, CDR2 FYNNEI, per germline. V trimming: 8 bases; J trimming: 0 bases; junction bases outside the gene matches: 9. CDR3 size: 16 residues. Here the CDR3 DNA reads TGTGCCAGCTTAACAGGACAGGCCGCAACTAATGAAAAACTGTTTTTT. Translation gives CASLTGQAATNEKLFF.

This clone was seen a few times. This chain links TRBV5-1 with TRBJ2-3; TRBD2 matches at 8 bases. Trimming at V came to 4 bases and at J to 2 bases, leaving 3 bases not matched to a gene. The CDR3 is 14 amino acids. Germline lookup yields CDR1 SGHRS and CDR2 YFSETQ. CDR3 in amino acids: CASSLGLDTDTQYF. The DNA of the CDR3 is TGCGCCAGCAGCCTGGGACTAGACACAGATACGCAGTATTTT.

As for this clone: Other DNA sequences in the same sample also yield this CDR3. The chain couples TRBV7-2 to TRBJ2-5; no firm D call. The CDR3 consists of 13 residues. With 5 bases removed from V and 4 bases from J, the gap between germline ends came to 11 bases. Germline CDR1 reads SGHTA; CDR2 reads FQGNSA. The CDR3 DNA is TGTGCCAGCAGCCTCTCTCTGGGAGAGACCCAGTACTTC. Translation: CASSLSLGETQYF. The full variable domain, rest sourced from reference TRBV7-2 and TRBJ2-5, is GAGVSQSPSNKVTEKGKDVELRCDPISGHTALYWYRQSLGQGLEFLIYFQGNSAPDKSGLPSDRFSAERTGGSVSTLTIQRTQQEDSAVYLCASSLSLGETQYFGPGTRLLVL.

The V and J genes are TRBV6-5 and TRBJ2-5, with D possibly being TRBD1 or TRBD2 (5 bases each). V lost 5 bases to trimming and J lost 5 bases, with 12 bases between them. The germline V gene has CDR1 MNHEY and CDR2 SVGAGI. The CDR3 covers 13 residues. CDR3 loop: CASSDEGLETQYF. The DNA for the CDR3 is TGTGCCAGCAGTGACGAGGGGTTGGAGACCCAGTACTTC.

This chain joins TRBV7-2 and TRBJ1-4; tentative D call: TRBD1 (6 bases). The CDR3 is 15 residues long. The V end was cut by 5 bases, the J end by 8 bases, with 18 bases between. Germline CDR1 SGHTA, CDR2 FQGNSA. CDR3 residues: CASSPAGGGEEKLFF. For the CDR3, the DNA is TGTGCCAGCAGCCCCGCGGGGGGCGGGGAGGAAAAACTGTTTTTT.

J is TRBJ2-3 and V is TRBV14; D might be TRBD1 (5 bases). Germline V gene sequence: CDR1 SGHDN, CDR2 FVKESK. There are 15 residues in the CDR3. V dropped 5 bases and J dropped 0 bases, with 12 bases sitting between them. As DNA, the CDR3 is TGTGCCAGCAGCTCTGGACAATCTAGCACAGATACGCAGTATTTT. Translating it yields CASSSGQSSTDTQYF. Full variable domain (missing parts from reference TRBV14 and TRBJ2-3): EAGVTQFPSHSVIEKGQTVTLRCDPISGHDNLYWYRRVMGKEIKFLLHFVKESKQDESGMPNNRFLAERTGGTYSTLKVQPAELEDSGVYFCASSSGQSSTDTQYFGPGTRLTVL.

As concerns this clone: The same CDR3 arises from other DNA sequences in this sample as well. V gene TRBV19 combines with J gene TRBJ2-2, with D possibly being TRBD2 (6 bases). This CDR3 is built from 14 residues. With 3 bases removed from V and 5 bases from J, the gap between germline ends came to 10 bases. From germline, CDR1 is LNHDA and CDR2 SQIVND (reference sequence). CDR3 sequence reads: CASSIGGRTGELFF. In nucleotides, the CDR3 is TGTGCCAGTAGTATCGGAGGGCGGACCGGGGAGCTGTTTTTT.

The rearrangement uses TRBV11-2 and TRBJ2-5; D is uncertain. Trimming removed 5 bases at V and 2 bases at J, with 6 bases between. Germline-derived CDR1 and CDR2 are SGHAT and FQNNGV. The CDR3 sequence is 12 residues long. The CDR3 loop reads CASSRWQETQYF. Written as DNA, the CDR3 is TGTGCCAGCAGCCGTTGGCAAGAGACCCAGTACTTC.

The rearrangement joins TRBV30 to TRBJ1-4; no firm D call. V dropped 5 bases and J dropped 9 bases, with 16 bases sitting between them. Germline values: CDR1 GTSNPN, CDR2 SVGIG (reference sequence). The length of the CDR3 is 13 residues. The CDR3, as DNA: TGTGCCTGGGAGAACCCCCCCGGGCAAAAACTGTTTTTT. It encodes CAWENPPGQKLFF. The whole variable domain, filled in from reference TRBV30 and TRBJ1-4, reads SQTIHQWPATLVQPVGSPLSLECTVEGTSNPNLYWYRQAAGRGLQLLFYSVGIGQISSEVPQNLSASRPQDRQFILSSKKLLLSDSGFYLCAWENPPGQKLFFGSGTQLSVL.

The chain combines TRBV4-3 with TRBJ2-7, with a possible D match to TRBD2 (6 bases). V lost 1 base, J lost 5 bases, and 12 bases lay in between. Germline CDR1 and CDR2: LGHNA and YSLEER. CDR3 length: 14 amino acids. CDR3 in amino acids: CASSQVSGPNEQYF. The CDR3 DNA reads TGCGCCAGCAGCCAAGTTAGCGGTCCCAACGAGCAGTACTTC.

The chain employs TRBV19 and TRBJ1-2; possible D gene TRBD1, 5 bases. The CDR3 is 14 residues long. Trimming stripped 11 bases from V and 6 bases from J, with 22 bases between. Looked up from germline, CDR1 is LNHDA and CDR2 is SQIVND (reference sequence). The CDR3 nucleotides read TGTGCCGTAAAGAGAGGGACCTTTGAAGATGGCTACACCTTC. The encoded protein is CAVKRGTFEDGYTF.

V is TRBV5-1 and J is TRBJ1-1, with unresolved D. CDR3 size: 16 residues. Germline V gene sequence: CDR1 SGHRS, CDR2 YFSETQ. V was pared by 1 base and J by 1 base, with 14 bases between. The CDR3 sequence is CASSLLGLRENTEAFF. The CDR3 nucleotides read TGCGCCAGCAGCTTGCTAGGATTGCGAGAGAACACTGAAGCTTTCTTT. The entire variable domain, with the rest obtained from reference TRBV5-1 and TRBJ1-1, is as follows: KAGVTQTPRYLIKTRGQQVTLSCSPISGHRSVSWYQQTPGQGLQFLFEYFSETQRNKGNFPGRFSGRQFSNSRSEMNVSTLELGDSALYLCASSLLGLRENTEAFFGQGTRLTVV.

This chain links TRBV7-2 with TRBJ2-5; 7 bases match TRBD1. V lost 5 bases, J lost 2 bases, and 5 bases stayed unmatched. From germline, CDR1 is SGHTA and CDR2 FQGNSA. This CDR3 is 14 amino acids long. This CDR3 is CASSLMGQQETQYF. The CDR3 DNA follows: TGTGCCAGCAGCCTGATGGGACAGCAAGAGACCCAGTACTTC.

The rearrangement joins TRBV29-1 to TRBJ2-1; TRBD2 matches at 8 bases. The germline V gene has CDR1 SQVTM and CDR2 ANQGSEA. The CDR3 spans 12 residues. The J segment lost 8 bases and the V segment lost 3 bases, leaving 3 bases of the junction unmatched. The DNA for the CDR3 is TGCAGCGTTGACCTCGGGGGGGATGAGCAGTTCTTC. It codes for CSVDLGGDEQFF.

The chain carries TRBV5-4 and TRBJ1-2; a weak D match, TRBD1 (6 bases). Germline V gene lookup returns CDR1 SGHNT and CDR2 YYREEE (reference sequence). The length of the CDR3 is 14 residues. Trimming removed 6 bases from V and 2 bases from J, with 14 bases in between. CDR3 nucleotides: TGTGCCAGCACCGCAATAGGGGGAAACTATGGCTACACCTTC. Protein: CASTAIGGNYGYTF. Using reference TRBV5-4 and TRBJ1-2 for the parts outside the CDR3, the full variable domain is ETGVTQSPTHLIKTRGQQVTLRCSSQSGHNTVSWYQQALGQGPQFIFQYYREEENGRGNFPPRFSGLQFPNYSSELNVNALELDDSALYLCASTAIGGNYGYTFGSGTRLTVV.

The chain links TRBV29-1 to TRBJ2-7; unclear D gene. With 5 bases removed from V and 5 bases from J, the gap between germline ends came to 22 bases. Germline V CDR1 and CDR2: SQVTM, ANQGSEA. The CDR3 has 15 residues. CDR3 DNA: TGCAGCGTTTCCGCGAGACTGCCTACCATCAACGAGCAGTACTTC. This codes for CSVSARLPTINEQYF.

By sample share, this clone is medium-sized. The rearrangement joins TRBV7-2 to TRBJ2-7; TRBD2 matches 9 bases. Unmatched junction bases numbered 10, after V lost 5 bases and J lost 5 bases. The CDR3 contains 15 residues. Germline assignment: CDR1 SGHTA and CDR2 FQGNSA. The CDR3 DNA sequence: TGTGCCAGCAGCCCTGGGGGAGCGGGGGGTGACGAGCAGTACTTC. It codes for CASSPGGAGGDEQYF. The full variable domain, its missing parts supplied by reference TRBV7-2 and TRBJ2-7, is GAGVSQSPSNKVTEKGKDVELRCDPISGHTALYWYRQSLGQGLEFLIYFQGNSAPDKSGLPSDRFSAERTGGSVSTLTIQRTQQEDSAVYLCASSPGGAGGDEQYFGPGTRLTVT.

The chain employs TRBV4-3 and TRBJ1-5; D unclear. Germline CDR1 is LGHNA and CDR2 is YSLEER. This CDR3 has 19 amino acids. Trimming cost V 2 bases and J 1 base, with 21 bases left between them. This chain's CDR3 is CASSQKGRRKETSNQPQHF. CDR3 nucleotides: TGCGCCAGCAGCCAAAAGGGCCGAAGGAAAGAGACGAGCAATCAGCCCCAGCATTTT.

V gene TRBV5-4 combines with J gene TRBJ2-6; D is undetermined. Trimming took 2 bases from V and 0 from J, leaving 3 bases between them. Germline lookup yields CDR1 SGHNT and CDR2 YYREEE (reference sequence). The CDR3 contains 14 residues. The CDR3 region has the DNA TGTGCCAGCAGCTTCTCCTCTGGGGCCAACGTCCTGACTTTC. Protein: CASSFSSGANVLTF.

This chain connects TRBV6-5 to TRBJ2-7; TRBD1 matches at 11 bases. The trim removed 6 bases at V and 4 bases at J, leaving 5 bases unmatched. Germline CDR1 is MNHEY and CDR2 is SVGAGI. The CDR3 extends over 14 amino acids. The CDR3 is CASRGDRGKYEQYF. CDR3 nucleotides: TGTGCCAGCAGAGGGGACAGGGGGAAATACGAGCAGTACTTC.

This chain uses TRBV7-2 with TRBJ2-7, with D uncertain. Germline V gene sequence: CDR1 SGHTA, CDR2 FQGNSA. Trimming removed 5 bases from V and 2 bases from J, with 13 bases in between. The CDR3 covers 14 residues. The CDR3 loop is CASSVSRPPYEQYF. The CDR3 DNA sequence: TGTGCCAGCAGCGTGTCCCGACCCCCCTACGAGCAGTACTTC.

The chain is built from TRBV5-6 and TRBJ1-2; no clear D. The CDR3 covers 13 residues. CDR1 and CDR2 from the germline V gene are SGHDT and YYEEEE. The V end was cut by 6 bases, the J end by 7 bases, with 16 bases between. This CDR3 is CASTPVRDRGYTF. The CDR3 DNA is TGTGCCAGCACCCCGGTGAGAGATCGTGGCTACACCTTC.